This T cell receptor (beta chain) was identified in a study of shared clonotypes between healthy human individuals. The protocol was immunoSEQ multiplex PCR, while the TCRdb copy is restricted to in-frame clones and leaves out a portion. Among more than 850,000 clones, more than 75% were seen once, and the ten largest hold under 0.65%. The CDR3 extends over 13 amino acids. J was trimmed by 1 base and V by 8 bases; bases with no gene match: 3. From germline, CDR1 is MNHEY and CDR2 SVGAGI. CD4+ cells yielded CD45RA+ naive and CD45RA-negative memory subsets. The origin of this receptor is a man aged 18 to 29 in good health. Some clones in this sample may be carry-over from other donors' samples. V gene TRBV6-5 combines with J gene TRBJ2-3; 7 bases fit TRBD1. The specimen was memory CD4+ T cells from PBMCs. Subset defined: CD45RA-negative fraction. Here the CDR3 DNA reads TGTGCCAGCCGCGACAGGGGCACAGATACGCAGTATTTT. Encoded protein: CASRDRGTDTQYF.